This passage covers 24 T cell receptor beta chains from one sample sequenced in a study of blood T cell repertoires in COVID-19. Method: immunoSEQ multiplex PCR; TCRdb's copy keeps in-frame clones and lacks some. The profile shows about 150,000 clones, around three quarters of them singletons. Sequenced sample: peripheral blood. The source of these receptors is a man older than 75 with acute or convalescent COVID-19.

This chain uses TRBV27 with TRBJ2-3; perhaps TRBD1 as D (5 bases). The germline V gene has CDR1 MNHEY and CDR2 SMNVEV (reference sequence). Deletions cut 4 bases from V and 9 bases from J, with 8 bases between. The CDR3 runs 11 residues. CDR3 protein: CASSYDSTQYF. The CDR3 DNA sequence: TGTGCCAGCAGTTACGACAGCACGCAGTATTTT.

This clone was detected only a few times. This chain connects TRBV5-1 to TRBJ2-1, with 8 nucleotides matching TRBD1. V gave up 1 base and J gave up 8 bases; unmatched junction bases: 11. This CDR3 contains 16 residues. Germline lookup yields CDR1 SGHRS and CDR2 YFSETQ. Written as DNA, the CDR3 is TGCGCCAGCAGCTTGAGACCGCAGGGGGCTATCGATGAGCAGTTCTTC. Translation gives CASSLRPQGAIDEQFF. The full variable domain, in which reference TRBV5-1 and TRBJ2-1 provide the parts outside the CDR3, is KAGVTQTPRYLIKTRGQQVTLSCSPISGHRSVSWYQQTPGQGLQFLFEYFSETQRNKGNFPGRFSGRQFSNSRSEMNVSTLELGDSALYLCASSLRPQGAIDEQFFGPGTRLTVL.

The J gene is TRBJ2-1, the V gene TRBV7-2; D is ambiguous. Trimming took 0 bases from V and 9 from J, leaving 12 bases between them. The CDR3 length is 14 residues. CDR1 is SGHTA and CDR2 is FQGNSA in the germline V gene. The CDR3 nucleotides read TGTGCCAGCAGCTTAGCGATGGTAGCTGGTGAGCAGTTCTTC. The encoded protein is CASSLAMVAGEQFF.

This chain connects TRBV10-3 to TRBJ2-5; D is possibly TRBD2 (6 bases). V dropped 6 bases and J dropped 5 bases, with 16 bases sitting between them. CDR3 length equals 14 residues. Germline V lookup: CDR1 ENHRY, CDR2 SYGVKD. The CDR3 DNA reads TGTGCCATCAGGGCTATAGGGGAGGTCGAGACCCAGTACTTC. Translation: CAIRAIGEVETQYF.

The chain has TRBV27 and TRBJ1-6, with unresolved D. V lost 4 bases to trimming and J lost 0 bases, with 7 bases between them. Per germline, CDR1 MNHEY and CDR2 SMNVEV (reference sequence). The CDR3 runs to 15 residues. CDR3 nucleotides: TGTGCCAGCAGTTCGGGGAGCTCCTATAATTCACCCCTCCACTTT. Amino acids: CASSSGSSYNSPLHF.

This clone was seen more than once but under ten times. The chain links TRBV2 to TRBJ1-1; maybe TRBD1 (5 bases). V dropped 3 bases and J dropped 11 bases, with 16 bases sitting between them. Germline-derived CDR1 and CDR2 are SNHLY and FYNNEI. The CDR3 extends over 13 amino acids. The CDR3 here is CASSDRQGDRAFF. CDR3 in DNA: TGTGCCAGCAGTGATAGGCAGGGTGACCGGGCTTTCTTT.

The genes are TRBV30 and TRBJ1-5; D perhaps matches TRBD1 (6 bases). Germline V gene data show CDR1 as GTSNPN and CDR2 as SVGIG (reference sequence). The germline V and J ends were trimmed by 2 bases and 3 bases, with 14 bases remaining between them. This CDR3 contains 15 residues. This CDR3 reads CAWSTRTVYNQPQHF. In DNA, the CDR3 is TGTGCCTGGAGTACTAGGACAGTTTACAATCAGCCCCAGCATTTT.

Ten or more counts support this clone. V usage is TRBV11-2 and J usage is TRBJ1-1; 10 positions agree with TRBD1. The CDR3 consists of 12 residues. Germline CDR1 SGHAT, CDR2 FQNNGV. The V gene end was trimmed by 5 bases and the J gene end by 12 bases; junction bases not matched to a gene: 6. The CDR3 DNA follows: TGTGCCAGCAGCCTAGGGACAGGGGAAACTTTCTTT. Amino acid sequence: CASSLGTGETFF.

The CDR3 DNA reads as TGTGCCAGCACCGGGAGAGGGACTGGAAACACCATATATTTT. It is translated as CASTGRGTGNTIYF. The J gene is TRBJ1-3, the V gene TRBV5-8; D gene uncertain. With 6 bases removed from V and 2 bases from J, the gap between germline ends came to 12 bases. This CDR3 contains 14 residues. Germline CDR1 SGHTS, CDR2 YDEGEE.

The chain has TRBV7-8 and TRBJ1-1, with TRBD1 as a possible D gene (6 bases). CDR3 length: 13 amino acids. Germline-derived CDR1 and CDR2 are SGHVS and FQNEAQ. V gave up 7 bases and J gave up 1 base, with 10 bases separating them. This CDR3 is CASKWDTNTEAFF. The CDR3 coding sequence is TGTGCCAGCAAGTGGGACACGAACACTGAAGCTTTCTTT.

The CDR3 DNA reads TGTGCCAGCAGTCAACAGCCAGATACGCAGTATTTT. Its protein product is CASSQQPDTQYF. The chain recombines TRBV12-3 or TRBV12-4 with TRBJ2-3; D is unresolved. Trimming took 5 bases from V and 4 from J, leaving 7 bases between them. This CDR3 comprises 12 residues.

V gene TRBV11-2 combines with J gene TRBJ1-2; TRBD1 agrees at 7 bases. The germline V gene encodes CDR1 SGHAT and CDR2 FQNNGV. This CDR3 region has 16 residues. With 5 bases clipped from V and 2 bases from J, the junction kept 11 bases outside the gene matches. DNA of the CDR3: TGTGCCAGCAGCCCACTCCCGGGACAGCTCAACTATGGCTACACCTTC. This encodes CASSPLPGQLNYGYTF.

The chain is built from TRBV5-5 and TRBJ2-3, with TRBD1 identical over 7 bases. Trimming cost V 4 bases and J 4 bases; bases outside gene matches: 9. The CDR3 totals 15 residues. Germline V gives CDR1 SGHKS, CDR2 YYEKEE (reference sequence). CDR3 bases: TGTGCCAGCAGCGATCCCAGACAGGGTCCAGATACGCAGTATTTT. This codes for CASSDPRQGPDTQYF.

This rearrangement joins TRBV27 to TRBJ1-2; no reliable D call. The ends were cut back, 4 bases at V and 4 bases at J, with 13 bases in the middle. This CDR3 spans 14 amino acids. Germline CDR1 and CDR2: MNHEY and SMNVEV (reference sequence). Written as DNA, the CDR3 is TGTGCCAGCAGTTCTACTGGAGGGTTCTATGGCTACACCTTC. Amino acid sequence: CASSSTGGFYGYTF.

The V gene is TRBV12-2, the J gene TRBJ2-7; the listed D gene, TRBD2, was not tested against the DNA. TRBV12-2 is a known pseudogene. The length of the CDR3 is 15 residues. CDR3 coding DNA: TGTGCAAGTCGCCTACGCCCCGGGTCGAACTACGAGCAGTACGTC. It translates to CASRLRPGSNYEQYV.

The chain combines TRBV9 with TRBJ1-2, with 8 bases matching TRBD1. This CDR3 spans 16 amino acids. V gave up 4 bases and J gave up 3 bases; unmatched junction bases: 11. Germline CDR1 SGDLS, CDR2 YYNGEE. The CDR3 sequence: CASSNTPGQADYGYTF. CDR3 in DNA: TGTGCCAGCAGCAACACACCGGGACAGGCTGACTATGGCTACACCTTC.

V gene TRBV2 combines with J gene TRBJ2-7; the D gene is possibly TRBD1 (6 bases). V lost 1 base, J lost 2 bases, and 9 bases lay in between. Germline lookup yields CDR1 SNHLY and CDR2 FYNNEI. The CDR3 spans 14 residues. In DNA, the CDR3 is TGTGCCAGCAGTGAAGGGACAGAGGCCTACGAGCAGTACTTC. Protein sequence: CASSEGTEAYEQYF.

The rearrangement uses TRBV11-2 and TRBJ1-2; the D gene is possibly TRBD1 (5 bases). The CDR3 consists of 15 residues. From germline, CDR1 is SGHAT and CDR2 FQNNGV. The V gene lost 2 bases and the J gene lost 0 bases, with 10 bases spanning the gap. The CDR3 DNA is TGTGCCAGCAGCTTAAGAGACAGCTCTAACTATGGCTACACCTTC. Its translation is CASSLRDSSNYGYTF.

This rearrangement joins TRBV24-1 to TRBJ2-3, with TRBD2 as a possible D gene (6 bases). The CDR3 is 15 residues long. The germline gives CDR1 KGHDR, CDR2 SFDVKD. V dropped 4 bases and J dropped 4 bases, with 14 bases sitting between them. CDR3 protein: CATSESGVGADTQYF. The CDR3 DNA reads as TGTGCCACCAGTGAGTCGGGGGTGGGTGCAGATACGCAGTATTTT.

This clone came up once. The V and J genes are TRBV7-9 and TRBJ1-2; the D gene is possibly TRBD1 (5 bases). The germline CDR1 and CDR2 sequences are SEHNR and FQNEAQ (reference sequence). V shed 4 bases and J shed 2 bases, with 14 bases lying between them. The CDR3 is 15 residues long. CDR3 in amino acids: CASSSGSGGNYGYTF. In DNA, the CDR3 is TGTGCCAGCAGCTCGGGAAGCGGGGGGAACTATGGCTACACCTTC. Looking up the rest from reference TRBV7-9 and TRBJ1-2 gives the full variable domain: DTGVSQNPRHKITKRGQNVTFRCDPISEHNRLYWYRQTLGQGPEFLTYFQNEAQLEKSRLLSDRFSAERPKGSFSTLEIQRTEQGDSAMYLCASSSGSGGNYGYTFGSGTRLTVV.

The CDR3 reads CASEDRFGSPLHF. The CDR3 DNA reads as TGTGCCAGCGAAGACAGGTTCGGCTCACCCCTCCACTTT. The chain carries TRBV2 and TRBJ1-6; TRBD1 is a possible D gene (6 bases). Germline V gene lookup returns CDR1 SNHLY and CDR2 FYNNEI. The ends were cut back, 8 bases at V and 10 bases at J, with 15 bases in the middle. The CDR3 consists of 13 residues. The variable domain in full, completed from reference TRBV2 and TRBJ1-6, reads EPEVTQTPSHQVTQMGQEVILRCVPISNHLYFYWYRQILGQKVEFLVSFYNNEISEKSEIFDDQFSVERPDGSNFTLKIRSTKLEDSAMYFCASEDRFGSPLHFGNGTRLTVT.

CDR3 sequence (DNA): TGTGCCAGCAGTTACTCCCGGGGGGTCCAAGAGACCCAGTACTTC. Its protein product is CASSYSRGVQETQYF. This sequence joins TRBV6-5 and TRBJ2-5; 7 bases map to TRBD2. Germline CDR1 and CDR2: MNHEY and SVGAGI. This CDR3 has 15 residues. J lost 1 base, V lost 0 bases, and 2 bases had no gene match.

J is TRBJ2-2 and V is TRBV6-1; TRBD2 aligns across 10 bases. CDR1 MNHNS and CDR2 SASEGT come from the germline V gene. Trimming at V came to 3 bases and at J to 4 bases, leaving 11 bases not matched to a gene. The CDR3 contains 18 residues. In DNA form, the CDR3 reads TGTGCCAGCAGTGAGCCAGCGGGGGGGCTTACGAGCACCGGGGAGCTGTTTTTT. It encodes CASSEPAGGLTSTGELFF.

Only a few counts were recorded for this clone. The rearrangement uses TRBV4-3 and TRBJ1-2; no definite D call. Germline V gene data show CDR1 as LGHNA and CDR2 as YSLEER. The V end lost 0 bases, the J end lost 1 base, and 12 bases lay between the germline ends. The CDR3 consists of 16 residues. The CDR3 region has the DNA TGCGCCAGCAGCCAAGAGACTAACAGCTTTAACTATGGCTACACCTTC. It encodes CASSQETNSFNYGYTF.